The rows below give T cell receptor beta chains drawn from one sample of a study of blood T cell repertoires in COVID-19. Profiling relied on immunoSEQ multiplex PCR, and the TCRdb table lists in-frame clones only, not all of them. The table lists 330,000 or so clones, roughly 89% of them singletons, with roughly a tenth in the top ten. Sequencing used peripheral blood. All receptors come from a man aged 25 to 40 with COVID-19, enrolled during active disease. Each CDR3 is given with its conserved first and last residue. The D gene is left open where the match is weak. Clone size is not always given. Where it is, it says once, few, many or a class for expanded clones.

cdr3_aa	cdr3_nt	d_call	j_call	clone_size	v_call
CSVLQEVGSYTF	TGCAGCGTACTCCAGGAAGTTGGTAGCTACACCTTC	NA	TRBJ1-2	NA	TRBV29-1
CSVVGGASGTYEQYF	TGCAGCGTTGTAGGGGGGGCTAGCGGAACCTACGAGCAGTACTTC	NA	TRBJ2-7	NA	TRBV29-1
CASSQTGSYEQYF	TGTGCCAGCAGCCAGACCGGGAGCTACGAGCAGTACTTC	NA	TRBJ2-7	many	TRBV3-1/TRBV3-2
CASSIGAGLHEQFF	TGTGCCAGTAGTATCGGGGCGGGACTCCATGAGCAGTTCTTC	NA	TRBJ2-1	NA	TRBV19
CASSEAPPTVSSGNTIYF	TGTGCCAGCAGTGAAGCGCCCCCGACAGTCTCCTCTGGAAACACCATATATTTT	NA	TRBJ1-3	few	TRBV2
CASSPPSLRGQGAEQYF	TGTGCCAGCTCACCACCGTCCCTCCGCGGACAGGGTGCCGAGCAGTACTTC	TRBD1	TRBJ2-7	NA	TRBV18
CASSEYRRTNEKLFF	TGTGCCAGCAGCGAATACAGGAGAACTAATGAAAAACTGTTTTTT	NA	TRBJ1-4	NA	TRBV7-3
CASSRGGPDTQYF	TGTGCCAGTAGTAGGGGGGGGCCAGATACGCAGTATTTT	NA	TRBJ2-3	NA	TRBV19
CAISEGQGARNEQFF	TGTGCCATCAGTGAGGGACAGGGGGCGCGAAATGAGCAGTTCTTC	TRBD1	TRBJ2-1	once	TRBV10-3
CATSEGSRGGNTEAFF	TGTGCCACCAGTGAAGGGAGTCGAGGGGGGAACACTGAAGCTTTCTTT	NA	TRBJ1-1	NA	TRBV24-1
CASSPDRGTNEKLFF	TGTGCCAGCAGCCCCGACAGGGGAACTAATGAAAAACTGTTTTTT	TRBD1	TRBJ1-4	NA	TRBV5-6
CASTSRTGEGYTF	TGTGCCAGCACCTCCCGGACAGGGGAGGGCTACACCTTC	TRBD1	TRBJ1-2	NA	TRBV28